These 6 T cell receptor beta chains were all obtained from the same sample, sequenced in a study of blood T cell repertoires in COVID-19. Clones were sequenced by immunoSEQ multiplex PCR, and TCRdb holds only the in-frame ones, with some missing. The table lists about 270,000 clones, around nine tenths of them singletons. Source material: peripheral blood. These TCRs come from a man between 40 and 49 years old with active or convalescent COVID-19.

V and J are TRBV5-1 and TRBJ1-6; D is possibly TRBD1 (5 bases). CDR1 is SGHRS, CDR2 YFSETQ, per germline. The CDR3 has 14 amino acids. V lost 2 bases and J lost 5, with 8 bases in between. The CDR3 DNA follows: TGCGCCAGCAGCTTAGGGACTGATAATTCACCCCTCCACTTT. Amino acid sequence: CASSLGTDNSPLHF.

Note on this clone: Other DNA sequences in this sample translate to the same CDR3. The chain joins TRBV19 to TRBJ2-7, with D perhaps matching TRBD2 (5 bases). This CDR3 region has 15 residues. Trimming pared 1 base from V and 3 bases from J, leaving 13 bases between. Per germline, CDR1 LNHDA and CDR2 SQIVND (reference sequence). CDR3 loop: CASSIAPRGSYEQYF. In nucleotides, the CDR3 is TGTGCCAGTAGTATAGCTCCCCGGGGTAGCTACGAGCAGTACTTC.

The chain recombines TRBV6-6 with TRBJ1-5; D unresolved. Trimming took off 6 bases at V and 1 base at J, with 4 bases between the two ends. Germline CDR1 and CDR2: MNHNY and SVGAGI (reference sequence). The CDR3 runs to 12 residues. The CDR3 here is CASSASNQPQHF. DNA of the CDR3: TGTGCCAGCAGCGCGAGCAATCAGCCCCAGCATTTT.

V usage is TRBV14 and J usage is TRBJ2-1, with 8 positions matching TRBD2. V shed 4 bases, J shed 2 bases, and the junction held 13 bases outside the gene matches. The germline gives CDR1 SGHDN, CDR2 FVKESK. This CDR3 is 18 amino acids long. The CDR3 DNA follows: TGTGCCAGCAGCCCGGGGGGGACGTGGAGGGTCCCCTACAATGAGCAGTTCTTC. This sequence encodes CASSPGGTWRVPYNEQFF.

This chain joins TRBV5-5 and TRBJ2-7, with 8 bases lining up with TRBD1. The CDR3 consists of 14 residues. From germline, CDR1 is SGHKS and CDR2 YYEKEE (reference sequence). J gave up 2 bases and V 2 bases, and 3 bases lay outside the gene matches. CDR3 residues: CASSFQGAPYEQYF. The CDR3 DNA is TGTGCCAGCAGCTTCCAGGGGGCGCCCTACGAGCAGTACTTC.

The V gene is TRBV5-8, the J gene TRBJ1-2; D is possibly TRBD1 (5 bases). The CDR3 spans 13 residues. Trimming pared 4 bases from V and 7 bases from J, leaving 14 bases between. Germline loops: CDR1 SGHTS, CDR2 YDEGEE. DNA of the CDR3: TGTGCCAGCAGCCCCCAGGGACTACTTGGCTACACCTTC. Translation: CASSPQGLLGYTF. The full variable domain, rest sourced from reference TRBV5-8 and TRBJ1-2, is EAGVTQSPTHLIKTRGQQATLRCSPISGHTSVYWYQQALGLGLQFLLWYDEGEERNRGNFPPRFSGRQFPNYSSELNVNALELEDSALYLCASSPQGLLGYTFGSGTRLTVV.